The 21 T cell receptor beta chains below all came from one sample that was sequenced in a study of radiotherapy plus CTLA-4 blockade in lung cancer. Measured with immunoSEQ multiplex PCR; TCRdb has only the in-frame clones, and not every one. The sample consists of some 40,000 clones, roughly 73% of them appearing once. The specimen comprised peripheral blood, sampled from a patient treated with radiotherapy plus ipilimumab. Receptor source: a human donor with non-small cell lung cancer that progressed on radiotherapy plus ipilimumab.

In its sample, this clone was seen a few times. The chain has TRBV2 and TRBJ2-5, with TRBD2 matching 14 bases. The CDR3 covers 15 residues. CDR1 SNHLY and CDR2 FYNNEI come from the germline V gene. Unmatched junction bases numbered 11, after V lost 11 bases and J lost 6 bases. The CDR3 bases are TGTGCCTCCCGACTAGCGGGGGGGCGGGAGAAGACCCAGTACTTC. Its translation is CASRLAGGREKTQYF.

This rearrangement joins TRBV5-4 to TRBJ2-5; maybe TRBD2 (6 bases). The germline CDR1 and CDR2 sequences are SGHNT and YYREEE (reference sequence). V shed 4 bases and J shed 1 base, with 11 bases lying between them. The CDR3 covers 14 residues. DNA of the CDR3: TGTGCCAGCAGCGTTCCGGGACTCCAAGAGACCCAGTACTTC. Translation gives CASSVPGLQETQYF.

The J gene is TRBJ1-3, the V gene TRBV27, with D perhaps TRBD1 (5 bases). Trimming stripped 6 bases from V and 0 bases from J, with 18 bases between. Germline V lookup: CDR1 MNHEY, CDR2 SMNVEV (reference sequence). This CDR3 is 17 amino acids long. This CDR3 reads CASRGGILGSSGNTIYF. For the CDR3, the DNA is TGTGCCAGCAGGGGGGGGATCTTAGGCTCCTCTGGAAACACCATATATTTT.

The rearrangement links TRBV9 to TRBJ2-1; unclear D gene. Trimming took off 0 bases at V and 0 bases at J, with 7 bases between the two ends. CDR1 is SGDLS and CDR2 is YYNGEE in the germline V gene. This CDR3 is built from 15 residues. The CDR3 region has the DNA TGTGCCAGCAGCGTAGTCGGTAGCTCCTACAATGAGCAGTTCTTC. Protein sequence: CASSVVGSSYNEQFF.

The J gene is TRBJ2-1, the V gene TRBV5-1, with a possible D match to TRBD2 (5 bases). The CDR3 totals 16 residues. The germline gives CDR1 SGHRS, CDR2 YFSETQ. V lost 0 bases and J 8 bases, leaving 18 bases between the germline ends. CDR3 nucleotide sequence: TGCGCCAGCAGCTTGGAAAACAGCGCGGGTATAGATGAGCAGTTCTTC. Translating gives CASSLENSAGIDEQFF.

The chain uses TRBV9 and TRBJ1-3; D possibly corresponds to TRBD1 (6 bases). The CDR3 is 14 residues long. Trimming left V 3 bases short and J 7 bases short, with 14 bases between. Germline V gives CDR1 SGDLS, CDR2 YYNGEE. The CDR3 spells CASSALQGTNTIYF. The CDR3 DNA follows: TGTGCCAGCAGCGCGTTACAGGGTACCAACACCATATATTTT.

The chain links TRBV19 to TRBJ2-1; D might be TRBD2 (7 bases). There are 15 residues in the CDR3. The V gene lost 3 bases and the J gene lost 11 bases, with 20 bases spanning the gap. Germline assignment: CDR1 LNHDA and CDR2 SQIVND (reference sequence). The CDR3 DNA sequence: TGTGCCAGTAGTATTGCCGCGGGGGCCCTCCCCAAGCAGTTCTTC. Its protein product is CASSIAAGALPKQFF.

V usage is TRBV4-2 and J usage is TRBJ1-4; 8 bases are shared with TRBD1. The length of the CDR3 is 15 residues. With 0 bases clipped from V and 7 bases from J, the junction kept 4 bases outside the gene matches. CDR1 is LGHNA, CDR2 YNFKEQ, per germline. Written as DNA, the CDR3 is TGTGCCAGCAGCCAAGATCCCCAGGGGGCTGAAAAACTGTTTTTT. Its protein is CASSQDPQGAEKLFF.

The chain is built from TRBV6-1 and TRBJ1-2; possible D gene TRBD1, 5 bases. The CDR3 covers 13 residues. CDR1 MNHNS and CDR2 SASEGT come from the germline V gene. V was shortened by 5 bases and J by 0 bases, with 7 bases between the two germline ends. This CDR3 is CASSRQTNYGYTF. CDR3 sequence (DNA): TGTGCCAGCAGTAGACAGACTAACTATGGCTACACCTTC.

This clone was seen a handful of times. The chain links TRBV6-1 to TRBJ2-2, with 9 bases identical to TRBD1. The CDR3 covers 17 residues. V dropped 2 bases and J dropped 9; count of bases not matched to a gene: 13. Germline CDR1 is MNHNS and CDR2 is SASEGT. The CDR3 sequence is CASSESSRGQGYRELFF. CDR3 DNA: TGTGCCAGCAGTGAATCCTCCCGGGGACAGGGATATCGGGAGCTGTTTTTT.

This chain uses TRBV9 with TRBJ1-2; D is perhaps TRBD1 (6 bases). Trimming shortened V by 3 bases and J by 4 bases, and 10 bases separated the two germline ends. This CDR3 is built from 13 residues. CDR1 and CDR2 (germline): SGDLS, YYNGEE. CDR3 amino acids: CASSATGTYGYTF. DNA for the CDR3: TGTGCCAGCAGCGCGACAGGAACCTATGGCTACACCTTC.

The chain links TRBV27 to TRBJ1-3, with D unclear. CDR1 MNHEY and CDR2 SMNVEV come from the germline V gene (reference sequence). CDR3 length: 16 residues. V shed 0 bases and J shed 0 bases, with 9 bases lying between them. DNA of the CDR3: TGTGCCAGCAGTTTATCGAGGCCTGGCTCTGGAAACACCATATATTTT. Translating it yields CASSLSRPGSGNTIYF.

The rearrangement uses TRBV6-1 and TRBJ1-6; tentative D call: TRBD1 (5 bases). The CDR3 is 18 amino acids. Germline V gene lookup returns CDR1 MNHNS and CDR2 SASEGT. Trimming took 3 bases from V and 1 from J, leaving 16 bases between them. The CDR3 loop reads CASSDTTAIFSYNSPLHF. CDR3 nucleotides: TGTGCCAGCAGTGACACGACAGCGATATTTTCCTATAATTCACCCCTCCACTTT.

This chain joins TRBV18 and TRBJ1-2, with D possibly being TRBD1 (5 bases). CDR1 is KGHSH, CDR2 LQKENI, per germline. The ends were cut back, 0 bases at V and 3 bases at J, with 11 bases in the middle. This CDR3 is built from 15 residues. CDR3 region: CASSPPEGSDYGYTF. The CDR3 DNA reads as TGTGCCAGCTCACCACCGGAGGGGTCAGACTATGGCTACACCTTC.

Here the CDR3 DNA reads TGTGCCAGCAGCTTAACCTCGGCGGGGGGTTACAATGAGCAGTTCTTC. Translation: CASSLTSAGGYNEQFF. This chain uses TRBV7-2 with TRBJ2-1; 8 positions agree with TRBD2. The germline CDR1 and CDR2 sequences are SGHTA and FQGNSA. J was trimmed by 4 bases and V by 2 bases; bases with no gene match: 7. The CDR3 is made up of 16 amino acids.

This chain joins TRBV2 and TRBJ1-4; perhaps TRBD1 as D (5 bases). CDR1 is SNHLY and CDR2 is FYNNEI in the germline V gene. This CDR3 region has 14 residues. V dropped 4 bases and J dropped 7 bases, with 13 bases sitting between them. CDR3 sequence: CASSVLGEGEKLFF. The CDR3 DNA sequence: TGTGCCAGCAGTGTCCTAGGGGAGGGTGAAAAACTGTTTTTT.

The chain joins TRBV4-3 to TRBJ1-3; no firm D call. There are 15 residues in the CDR3. Germline CDR1 LGHNA, CDR2 YSLEER. V lost 0 bases and J lost 1, with 7 bases in between. CDR3 DNA: TGCGCCAGCAGCCAAGAGTCGGGTTCTGGAAACACCATATATTTT. It is translated as CASSQESGSGNTIYF.

This rearrangement joins TRBV10-1 to TRBJ1-1; D unresolved. Trimming removed 10 bases at V and 9 bases at J, with 24 bases between. CDR3 size: 14 residues. Germline assignment: CDR1 WNHNN and CDR2 SYGVQD (reference sequence). The CDR3 sequence: CATSRELSSGKAFF. DNA of the CDR3: TGCGCCACCTCGAGGGAACTGTCCTCGGGGAAAGCTTTCTTT.

The chain employs TRBV5-1 and TRBJ1-4; 7 nucleotides agree with TRBD1. CDR1 and CDR2 (germline): SGHRS, YFSETQ. The CDR3 runs 15 residues. Losses at the gene ends were 4 bases for V and 7 bases for J; bases not matched to a gene: 10. The CDR3 DNA is TGCGCCAGCAGCGTCGACAGAGAGGGGGCTGAAAAACTGTTTTTT. Translation gives CASSVDREGAEKLFF.

This clone was recorded a few times. This chain connects TRBV4-3 to TRBJ1-2, with D possibly matching TRBD1 (6 bases). V was pared by 1 base and J by 4 bases, with 13 bases between. The CDR3 consists of 15 residues. CDR1 is LGHNA, CDR2 YSLEER, per germline. The DNA for the CDR3 is TGCGCCAGCAGCCAAGTTCCAGGGGAATCCTATGGCTACACCTTC. Amino acid sequence: CASSQVPGESYGYTF.

The chain employs TRBV27 and TRBJ2-3, with D maybe TRBD1 (5 bases). Germline V lookup: CDR1 MNHEY, CDR2 SMNVEV (reference sequence). This CDR3 is built from 15 residues. V was cut by 2 bases and J by 6 bases, with 15 bases left in between. CDR3 region: CASSLGFGAGDTQYF. DNA of the CDR3: TGTGCCAGCAGTTTAGGGTTTGGGGCCGGGGATACGCAGTATTTT.